These 18 T cell receptor beta chains originate from one sample sequenced in a study of blood T cell repertoires in COVID-19. The protocol was immunoSEQ multiplex PCR, while the TCRdb copy is restricted to in-frame clones and leaves out a portion. The sample yields almost 400,000 clones, 88% seen once. The sequenced material came from PBMCs or T cells enriched from blood (not recorded which). The source is a woman aged 25 to 39 with acute COVID-19.

The rearrangement uses TRBV10-1 and TRBJ2-7, with 12 nucleotides matching TRBD1. The CDR3 sequence is 15 residues long. Germline assignment: CDR1 WNHNN and CDR2 SYGVQD (reference sequence). The V segment lost 5 bases and the J segment 1 base; nucleotides outside the gene matches: 3. The CDR3 region is CASSTGQGASYEQYF. The CDR3 DNA reads TGCGCCAGCAGTACGGGACAGGGGGCTTCCTACGAGCAGTACTTC.

In this sample, this clone turned up a few times. This chain uses TRBV4-1 with TRBJ2-2; D is perhaps TRBD1 (6 bases). Germline CDR1 MGHRA, CDR2 YSYEKL. This CDR3 contains 15 residues. Trimming shortened V by 4 bases and J by 4 bases, and 13 bases separated the two germline ends. CDR3 residues: CASSPRDTATGELFF. The CDR3 DNA reads as TGCGCCAGCAGCCCCCGGGACACTGCCACCGGGGAGCTGTTTTTT.

The rearrangement links TRBV7-2 to TRBJ2-1, with a weak D call TRBD2 (5 bases). Germline V CDR1 and CDR2: SGHTA, FQGNSA. The CDR3 extends over 15 amino acids. V gave up 3 bases and J gave up 6 bases, with 15 bases separating them. The DNA of the CDR3 is TGTGCCAGCAGCTTCGGGGTTGAATTATTCAATGAGCAGTTCTTC. Translation gives CASSFGVELFNEQFF.

J is TRBJ2-1 and V is TRBV7-2; possible D gene TRBD1, 6 bases. V lost 5 bases and J 3 bases, leaving 14 bases between the germline ends. The CDR3 covers 15 residues. Looked up from germline, CDR1 is SGHTA and CDR2 is FQGNSA. The CDR3 region is CASSPIPDSYNEQFF. In DNA, the CDR3 is TGTGCCAGCAGCCCTATCCCGGACAGCTACAATGAGCAGTTCTTC.

The chain combines TRBV3-1 (or the pseudogene TRBV3-2) with TRBJ2-5, with TRBD2 matching 12 bases. Germline CDR1 is LGHDT and CDR2 is YNNKEL (reference sequence). V gave up 1 base and J gave up 4 bases; unmatched junction bases: 7. CDR3 length: 17 residues. Here the CDR3 DNA reads TGTGCCAGCAGCCAAGGCCGACTAGCGGGGGTTTCAGAGACCCAGTACTTC. Protein sequence: CASSQGRLAGVSETQYF.

The chain joins TRBV7-2 to TRBJ1-1; a weak D match, TRBD1 (5 bases). CDR3 length: 14 residues. Germline-derived CDR1 and CDR2 are SGHTA and FQGNSA. Trimming cost V 5 bases and J 4 bases, with 14 bases left between them. The CDR3 sequence is CASSPYVGPTEAFF. CDR3 nucleotides: TGTGCCAGCAGCCCCTATGTGGGGCCCACTGAAGCTTTCTTT.

This clone was picked up one time. This CDR3 reads CASSARGAGTDTQYF. In nucleotides, the CDR3 is TGTGCCAGCAGCGCGCGGGGGGCGGGCACAGATACGCAGTATTTT. The chain is built from TRBV4-2 and TRBJ2-3; TRBD2 aligns across 8 bases. V was pared by 5 bases and J by 1 base, with 5 bases of the junction left unmatched. Germline V lookup: CDR1 LGHNA, CDR2 YNFKEQ. The CDR3 extends over 15 amino acids.

The chain is built from TRBV5-1 and TRBJ1-4; 7 nucleotides agree with TRBD1. The CDR3 runs 15 residues. Germline lookup yields CDR1 SGHRS and CDR2 YFSETQ. The junction had 3 bases not matched to a gene; V was cut back by 4 bases and J by 0 bases. The CDR3 protein is CASSKGTATNEKLFF. CDR3 sequence (DNA): TGCGCCAGCAGCAAAGGGACAGCAACTAATGAAAAACTGTTTTTT.

This rearrangement joins TRBV5-1 to TRBJ1-1; 8 bases are shared with TRBD1. V lost 4 bases, J lost 1 base, and 3 bases stayed unmatched. From germline, CDR1 is SGHRS and CDR2 YFSETQ. The CDR3 consists of 14 residues. DNA of the CDR3: TGCGCCAGCAGCGTAGGGACAGGGAACACTGAAGCTTTCTTT. Translated, it gives CASSVGTGNTEAFF. Looking up the rest from reference TRBV5-1 and TRBJ1-1 gives the full variable domain: KAGVTQTPRYLIKTRGQQVTLSCSPISGHRSVSWYQQTPGQGLQFLFEYFSETQRNKGNFPGRFSGRQFSNSRSEMNVSTLELGDSALYLCASSVGTGNTEAFFGQGTRLTVV.

The chain links TRBV19 to TRBJ1-2, with 10 bases aligning to TRBD1. Germline V gene data show CDR1 as LNHDA and CDR2 as SQIVND (reference sequence). The V and J ends lost 5 bases and 6 bases, in that order; junction bases with no gene match: 9. The CDR3 contains 15 residues. In nucleotides, the CDR3 is TGTGCCAGTAGTGCTCTCCGGGACAGGGGCCATGGCTACACCTTC. Translated, it gives CASSALRDRGHGYTF.

The chain couples TRBV5-4 to TRBJ1-1, with no clear D. CDR3 size: 14 residues. Trimming took 0 bases from V and 1 from J, leaving 7 bases between them. CDR1 is SGHNT, CDR2 YYREEE, per germline (reference sequence). CDR3 DNA sequence: TGTGCCAGCAGCTTGGGAGCAGGGAACACTGAAGCTTTCTTT. Protein: CASSLGAGNTEAFF.

This clone was observed a handful of times. The gene calls are TRBV6-1 and TRBJ2-1; perhaps TRBD2 as D (5 bases). This CDR3 region has 15 residues. Germline values: CDR1 MNHNS, CDR2 SASEGT. V was shortened by 0 bases and J by 5 bases, with 11 bases between the two germline ends. The CDR3 here is CASSEATGGHNEQFF. Written as DNA, the CDR3 is TGTGCCAGCAGTGAAGCGACCGGAGGTCACAATGAGCAGTTCTTC.

The chain links TRBV18 to TRBJ1-5, with unresolved D. The ends were cut back, 2 bases at V and 3 bases at J, with 11 bases in the middle. CDR3 length equals 15 residues. Germline loops: CDR1 KGHSH, CDR2 LQKENI. This CDR3 reads CASSPVVQPNQPQHF. CDR3 nucleotides: TGTGCCAGCTCACCAGTCGTACAACCCAATCAGCCCCAGCATTTT. The full variable domain, completed using reference TRBV18 and TRBJ1-5, is NAGVMQNPRHLVRRRGQEARLRCSPMKGHSHVYWYRQLPEEGLKFMVYLQKENIIDESGMPKERFSAEFPKEGPSILRIQQVVRGDSAAYFCASSPVVQPNQPQHFGDGTRLSIL.

The genes are TRBV29-1 and TRBJ2-3; no clear D gene. Trimming stripped 1 base from V and 5 bases from J, with 10 bases between. The V gene's germline CDR1 is SQVTM and CDR2 ANQGSEA. There are 13 residues in the CDR3. CDR3 DNA sequence: TGCAGCGTTGAAGGGGCAGCCCTAGATACGCAGTATTTT. Amino acid sequence: CSVEGAALDTQYF.

The chain links TRBV30 to TRBJ1-5, with TRBD1 as a possible D gene (6 bases). Germline values: CDR1 GTSNPN, CDR2 SVGIG (reference sequence). V lost 0 bases and J lost 3, with 6 bases in between. The CDR3 is made up of 13 amino acids. The CDR3 spells CAWSVGANQPQHF. CDR3 DNA sequence: TGTGCCTGGAGTGTGGGGGCCAATCAGCCCCAGCATTTT.

The CDR3 spells CATNPGTDGVEKLFF. CDR3 sequence (DNA): TGTGCCACAAACCCCGGGACAGACGGAGTTGAAAAACTGTTTTTT. This chain connects TRBV10-3 to TRBJ1-4; TRBD1 matches at 7 bases. CDR3 size: 15 residues. CDR1 is ENHRY, CDR2 SYGVKD, per germline. Trimming at V came to 10 bases and at J to 7 bases, leaving 15 bases not matched to a gene.

A single count supports this clone. The genes are TRBV19 and TRBJ1-3, with D possibly TRBD1 on 6 matching bases. Trimming removed 5 bases from V and 0 bases from J, with 11 bases in between. Germline V lookup: CDR1 LNHDA, CDR2 SQIVND (reference sequence). CDR3 length equals 15 residues. The CDR3, as DNA: TGTGCCAGTAGTCAAGGACAGCCCTCTGGAAACACCATATATTTT. The encoded protein is CASSQGQPSGNTIYF. Full variable domain (rest looked up from reference TRBV19 and TRBJ1-3): DGGITQSPKYLFRKEGQNVTLSCEQNLNHDAMYWYRQDPGQGLRLIYYSQIVNDFQKGDIAEGYSVSREKKESFPLTVTSAQKNPTAFYLCASSQGQPSGNTIYFGEGSWLTVV.

This chain links TRBV4-2 with TRBJ1-2; D possibly corresponds to TRBD1 (5 bases). The CDR3 is 15 amino acids. Germline CDR1 LGHNA, CDR2 YNFKEQ. The germline V and J ends were trimmed by 1 base and 5 bases, with 14 bases remaining between them. The CDR3 sequence: CASSQGGRAEYGYTF. As DNA, the CDR3 is TGTGCCAGCAGCCAAGGGGGCAGGGCGGAATATGGCTACACCTTC.